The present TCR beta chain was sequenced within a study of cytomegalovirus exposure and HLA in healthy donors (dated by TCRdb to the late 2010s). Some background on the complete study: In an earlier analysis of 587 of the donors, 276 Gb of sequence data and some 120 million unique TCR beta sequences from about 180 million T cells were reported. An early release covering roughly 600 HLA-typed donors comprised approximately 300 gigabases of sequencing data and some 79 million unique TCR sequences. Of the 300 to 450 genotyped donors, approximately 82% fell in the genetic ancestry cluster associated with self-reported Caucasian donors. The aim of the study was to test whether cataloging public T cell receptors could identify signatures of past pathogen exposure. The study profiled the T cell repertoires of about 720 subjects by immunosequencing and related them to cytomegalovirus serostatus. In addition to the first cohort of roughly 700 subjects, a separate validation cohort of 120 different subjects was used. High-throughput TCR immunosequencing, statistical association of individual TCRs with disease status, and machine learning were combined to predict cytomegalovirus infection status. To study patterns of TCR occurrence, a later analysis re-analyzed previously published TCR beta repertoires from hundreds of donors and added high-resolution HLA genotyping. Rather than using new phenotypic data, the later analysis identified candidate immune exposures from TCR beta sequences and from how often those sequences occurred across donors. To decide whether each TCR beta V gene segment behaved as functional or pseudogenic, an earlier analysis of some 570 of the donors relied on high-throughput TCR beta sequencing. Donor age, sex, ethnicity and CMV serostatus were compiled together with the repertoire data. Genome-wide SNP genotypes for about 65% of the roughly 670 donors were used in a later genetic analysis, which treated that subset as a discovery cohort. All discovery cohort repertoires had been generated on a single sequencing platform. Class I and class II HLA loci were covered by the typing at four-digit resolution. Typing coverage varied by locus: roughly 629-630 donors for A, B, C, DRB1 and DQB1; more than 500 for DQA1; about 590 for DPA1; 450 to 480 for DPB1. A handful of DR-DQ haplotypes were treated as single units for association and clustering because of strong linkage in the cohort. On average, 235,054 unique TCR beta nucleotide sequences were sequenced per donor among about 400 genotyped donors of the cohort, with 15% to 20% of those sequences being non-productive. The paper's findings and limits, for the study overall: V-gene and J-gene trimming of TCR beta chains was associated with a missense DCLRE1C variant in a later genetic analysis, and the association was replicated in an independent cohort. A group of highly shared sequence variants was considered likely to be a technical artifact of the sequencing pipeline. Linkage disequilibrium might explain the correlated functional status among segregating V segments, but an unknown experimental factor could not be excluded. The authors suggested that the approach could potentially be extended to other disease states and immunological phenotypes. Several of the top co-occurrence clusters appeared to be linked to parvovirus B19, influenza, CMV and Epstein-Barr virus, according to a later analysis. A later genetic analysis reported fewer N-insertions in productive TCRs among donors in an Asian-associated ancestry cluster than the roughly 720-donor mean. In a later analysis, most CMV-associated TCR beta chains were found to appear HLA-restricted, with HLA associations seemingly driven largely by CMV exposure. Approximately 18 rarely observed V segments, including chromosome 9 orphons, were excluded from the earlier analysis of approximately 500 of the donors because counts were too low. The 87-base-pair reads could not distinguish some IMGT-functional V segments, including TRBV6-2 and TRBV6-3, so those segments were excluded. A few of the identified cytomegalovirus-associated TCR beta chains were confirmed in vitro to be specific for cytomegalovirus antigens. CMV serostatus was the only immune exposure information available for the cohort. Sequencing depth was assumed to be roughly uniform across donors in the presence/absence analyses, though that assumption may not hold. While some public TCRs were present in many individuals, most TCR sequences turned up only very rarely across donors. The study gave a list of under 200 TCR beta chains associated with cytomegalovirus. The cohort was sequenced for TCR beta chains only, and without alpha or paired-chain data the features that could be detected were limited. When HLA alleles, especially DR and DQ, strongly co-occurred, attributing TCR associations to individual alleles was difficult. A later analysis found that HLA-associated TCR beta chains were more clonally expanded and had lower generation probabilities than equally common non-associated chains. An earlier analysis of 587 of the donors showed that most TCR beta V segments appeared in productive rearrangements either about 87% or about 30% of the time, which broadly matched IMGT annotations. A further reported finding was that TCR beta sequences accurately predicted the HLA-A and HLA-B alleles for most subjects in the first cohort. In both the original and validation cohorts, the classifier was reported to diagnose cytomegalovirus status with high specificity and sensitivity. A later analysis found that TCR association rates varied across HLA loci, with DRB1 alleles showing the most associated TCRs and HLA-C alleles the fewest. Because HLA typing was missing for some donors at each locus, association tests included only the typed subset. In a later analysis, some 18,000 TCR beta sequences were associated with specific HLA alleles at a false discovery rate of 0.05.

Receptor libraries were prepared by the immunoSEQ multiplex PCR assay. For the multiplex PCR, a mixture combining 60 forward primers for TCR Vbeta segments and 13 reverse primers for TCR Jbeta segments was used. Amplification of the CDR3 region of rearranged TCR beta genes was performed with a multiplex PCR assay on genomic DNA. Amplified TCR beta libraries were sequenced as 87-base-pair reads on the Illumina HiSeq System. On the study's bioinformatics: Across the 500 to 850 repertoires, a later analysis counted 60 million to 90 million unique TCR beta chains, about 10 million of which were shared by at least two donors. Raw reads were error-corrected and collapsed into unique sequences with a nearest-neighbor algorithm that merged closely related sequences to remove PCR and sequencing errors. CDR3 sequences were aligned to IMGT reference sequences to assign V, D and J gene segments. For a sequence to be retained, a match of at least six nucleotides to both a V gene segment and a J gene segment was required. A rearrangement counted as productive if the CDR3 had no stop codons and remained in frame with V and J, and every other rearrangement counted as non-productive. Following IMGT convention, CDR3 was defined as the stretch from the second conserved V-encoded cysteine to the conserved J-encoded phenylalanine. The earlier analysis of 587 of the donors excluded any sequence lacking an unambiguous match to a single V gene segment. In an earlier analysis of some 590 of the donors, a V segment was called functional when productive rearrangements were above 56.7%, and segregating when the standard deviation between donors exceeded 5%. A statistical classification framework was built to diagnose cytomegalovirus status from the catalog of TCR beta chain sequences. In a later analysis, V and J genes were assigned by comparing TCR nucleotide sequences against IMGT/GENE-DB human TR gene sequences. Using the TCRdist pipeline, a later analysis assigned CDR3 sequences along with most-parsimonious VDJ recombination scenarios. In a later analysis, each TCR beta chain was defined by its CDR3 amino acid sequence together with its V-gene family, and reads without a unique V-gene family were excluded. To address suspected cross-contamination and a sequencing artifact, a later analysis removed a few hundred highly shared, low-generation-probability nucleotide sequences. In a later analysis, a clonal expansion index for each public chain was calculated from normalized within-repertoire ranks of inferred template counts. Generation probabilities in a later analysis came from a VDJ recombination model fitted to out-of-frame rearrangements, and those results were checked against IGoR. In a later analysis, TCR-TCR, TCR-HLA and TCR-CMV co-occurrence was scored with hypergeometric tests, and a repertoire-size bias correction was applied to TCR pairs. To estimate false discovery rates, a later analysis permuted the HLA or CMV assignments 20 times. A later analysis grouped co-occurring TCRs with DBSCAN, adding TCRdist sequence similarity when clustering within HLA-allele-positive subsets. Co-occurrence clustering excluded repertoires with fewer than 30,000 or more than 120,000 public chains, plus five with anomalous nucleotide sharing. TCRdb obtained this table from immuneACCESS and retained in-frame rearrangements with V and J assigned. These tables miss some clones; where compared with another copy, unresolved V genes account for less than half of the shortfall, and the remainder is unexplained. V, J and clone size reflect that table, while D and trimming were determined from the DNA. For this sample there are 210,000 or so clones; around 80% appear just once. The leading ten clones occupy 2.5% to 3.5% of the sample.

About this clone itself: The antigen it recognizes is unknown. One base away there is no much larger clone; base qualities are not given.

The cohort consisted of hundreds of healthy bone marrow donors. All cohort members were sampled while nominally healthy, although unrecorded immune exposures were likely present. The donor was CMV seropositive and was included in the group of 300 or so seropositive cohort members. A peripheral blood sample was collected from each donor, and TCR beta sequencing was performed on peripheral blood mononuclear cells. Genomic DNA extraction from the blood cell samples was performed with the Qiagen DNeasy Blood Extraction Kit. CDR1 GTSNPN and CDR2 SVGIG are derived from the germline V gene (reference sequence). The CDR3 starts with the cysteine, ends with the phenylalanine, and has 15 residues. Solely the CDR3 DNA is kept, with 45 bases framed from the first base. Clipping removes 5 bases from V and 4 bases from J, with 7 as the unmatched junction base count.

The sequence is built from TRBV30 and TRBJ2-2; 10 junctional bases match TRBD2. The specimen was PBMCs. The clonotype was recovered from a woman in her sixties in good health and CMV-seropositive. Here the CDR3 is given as CAWETSGVGTGELFF. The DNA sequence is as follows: TGTGCCTGGGAAACTAGCGGGGTGGGCACCGGGGAGCTGTTTTTT.